The clone carrying this TCR beta chain was observed many times. Its target is unknown. This record belongs to a study of early T cells in non-severe SARS-CoV-2 infection. Study details: The study sequenced bulk RNA from unsorted whole blood, with chains unpaired. Whole-study findings and limits: VDJdb matching, biased toward anti-spike CD8 responses, missed private and CD4 specificities.

The CDR3 has 14 residues. J lost 4 bases, V lost 8 bases, and 3 bases had no gene match. The germline CDR1 and CDR2 sequences are MDHEN and SYDVKM. The TCR library protocol was used to attach unique molecular identifiers. These identifiers were attached to individual cDNA molecules. TCRdb independently ran MiXCR on the 5' RACE reads; one entry per CDR3 protein. The repertoire holds about 60,000 distinct CDR3 sequences, with 9.5% to 15% as singletons. Material for sequencing was whole blood. V is TRBV28 and J is TRBJ2-1, with 12 bases lining up with TRBD2. The sequence came from an adult who was a healthcare worker with PCR-confirmed SARS-CoV-2 infection or an uninfected control (not recorded which). Here the CDR3 reads CASGLAGFYNEQFF. In DNA, the CDR3 is TGTGCCAGCGGACTAGCGGGATTTTACAATGAGCAGTTCTTC. The full variable domain, with the rest looked up from reference TRBV28 and TRBJ2-1, is DVKVTQSSRYLVKRTGEKVFLECVQDMDHENMFWYRQDPGLGLRLIYFSYDVKMKEKGDIPEGYSVSREKKERFSLILESASTNQTSMYLCASGLAGFYNEQFFGPGTRLTVL.